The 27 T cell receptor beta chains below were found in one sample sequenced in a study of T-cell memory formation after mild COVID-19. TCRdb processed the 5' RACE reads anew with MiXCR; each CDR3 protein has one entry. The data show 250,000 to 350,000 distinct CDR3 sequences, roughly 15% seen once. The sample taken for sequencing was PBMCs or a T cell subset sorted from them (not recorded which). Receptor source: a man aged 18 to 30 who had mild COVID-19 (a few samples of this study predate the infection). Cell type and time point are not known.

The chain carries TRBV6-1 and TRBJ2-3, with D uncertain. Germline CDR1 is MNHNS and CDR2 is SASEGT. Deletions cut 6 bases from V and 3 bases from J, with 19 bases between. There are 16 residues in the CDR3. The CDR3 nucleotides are TGTGCCAGCAGCCTCGGCGTGGCTCAGATAACAGATACGCAGTATTTT. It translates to CASSLGVAQITDTQYF.

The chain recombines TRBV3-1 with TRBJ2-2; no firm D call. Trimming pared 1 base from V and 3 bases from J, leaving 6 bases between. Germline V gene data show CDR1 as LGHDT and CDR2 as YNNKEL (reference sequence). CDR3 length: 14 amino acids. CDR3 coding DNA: TGTGCCAGCAGCCAAGGTTATGACACCGGGGAGCTGTTTTTT. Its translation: CASSQGYDTGELFF.

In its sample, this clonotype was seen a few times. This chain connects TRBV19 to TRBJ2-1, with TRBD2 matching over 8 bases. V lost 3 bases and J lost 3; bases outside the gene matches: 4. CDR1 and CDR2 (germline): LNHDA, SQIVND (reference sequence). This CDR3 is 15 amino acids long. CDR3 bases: TGTGCCAGTAGTATGTCCGGGGGGGACTACAATGAGCAGTTCTTC. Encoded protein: CASSMSGGDYNEQFF. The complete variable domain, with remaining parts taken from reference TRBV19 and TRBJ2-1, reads DGGITQSPKYLFRKEGQNVTLSCEQNLNHDAMYWYRQDPGQGLRLIYYSQIVNDFQKGDIAEGYSVSREKKESFPLTVTSAQKNPTAFYLCASSMSGGDYNEQFFGPGTRLTVL.

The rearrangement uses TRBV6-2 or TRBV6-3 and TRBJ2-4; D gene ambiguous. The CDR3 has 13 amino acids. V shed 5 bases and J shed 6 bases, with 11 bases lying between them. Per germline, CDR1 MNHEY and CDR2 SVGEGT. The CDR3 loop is CASSGFWGNIQYF. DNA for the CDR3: TGTGCCAGCAGTGGATTTTGGGGAAACATTCAGTACTTC.

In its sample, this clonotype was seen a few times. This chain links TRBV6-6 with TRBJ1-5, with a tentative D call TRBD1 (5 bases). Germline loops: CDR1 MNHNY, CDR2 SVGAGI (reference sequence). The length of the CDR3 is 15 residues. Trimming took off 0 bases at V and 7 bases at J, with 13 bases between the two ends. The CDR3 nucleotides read TGTGCCAGCAGTTACTCCGGGGACGGCCGCCAGCCCCAGCATTTT. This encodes CASSYSGDGRQPQHF.

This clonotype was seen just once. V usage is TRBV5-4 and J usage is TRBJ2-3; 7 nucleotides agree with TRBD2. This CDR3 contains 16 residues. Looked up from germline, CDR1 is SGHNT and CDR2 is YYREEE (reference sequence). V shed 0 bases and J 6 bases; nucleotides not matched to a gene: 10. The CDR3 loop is CASSLVGDGRTDTQYF. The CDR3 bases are TGTGCCAGCAGCTTGGTTGGGGACGGGAGGACCGATACGCAGTATTTT.

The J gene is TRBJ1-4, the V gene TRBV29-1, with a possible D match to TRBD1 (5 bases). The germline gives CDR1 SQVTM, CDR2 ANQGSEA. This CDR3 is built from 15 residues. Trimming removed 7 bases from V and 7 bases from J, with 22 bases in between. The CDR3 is CSGGVSGGLGEKLFF. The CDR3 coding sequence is TGCAGCGGAGGCGTCTCCGGGGGATTAGGTGAAAAACTGTTTTTT.

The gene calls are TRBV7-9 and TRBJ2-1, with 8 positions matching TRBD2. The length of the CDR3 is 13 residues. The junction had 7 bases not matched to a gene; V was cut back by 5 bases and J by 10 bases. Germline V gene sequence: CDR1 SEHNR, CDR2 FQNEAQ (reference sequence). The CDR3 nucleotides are TGTGCCAGCAGCCTCCGTAGCGGGGACGAGCAGTTCTTC. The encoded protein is CASSLRSGDEQFF. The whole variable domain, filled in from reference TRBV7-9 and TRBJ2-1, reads DTGVSQNPRHKITKRGQNVTFRCDPISEHNRLYWYRQTLGQGPEFLTYFQNEAQLEKSRLLSDRFSAERPKGSFSTLEIQRTEQGDSAMYLCASSLRSGDEQFFGPGTRLTVL.

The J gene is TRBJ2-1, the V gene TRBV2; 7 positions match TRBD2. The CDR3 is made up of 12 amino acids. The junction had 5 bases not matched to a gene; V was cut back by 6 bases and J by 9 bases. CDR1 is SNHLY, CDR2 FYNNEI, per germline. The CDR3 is CASSLIAGEQFF. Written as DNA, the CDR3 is TGTGCCAGCAGCTTGATAGCGGGTGAGCAGTTCTTC.

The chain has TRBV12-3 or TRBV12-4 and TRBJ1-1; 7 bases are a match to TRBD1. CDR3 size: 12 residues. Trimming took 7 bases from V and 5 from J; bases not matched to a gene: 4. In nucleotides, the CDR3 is TGTGCCAGCACTCAGGGGGTGACTGAAGCTTTCTTT. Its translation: CASTQGVTEAFF.

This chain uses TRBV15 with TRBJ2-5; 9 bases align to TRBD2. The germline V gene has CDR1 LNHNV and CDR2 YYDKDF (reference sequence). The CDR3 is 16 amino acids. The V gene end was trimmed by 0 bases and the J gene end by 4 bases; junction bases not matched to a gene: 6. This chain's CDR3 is CATSRDWRGGRETQYF. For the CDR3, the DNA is TGTGCCACCAGCAGAGATTGGCGGGGGGGTCGAGAGACCCAGTACTTC.

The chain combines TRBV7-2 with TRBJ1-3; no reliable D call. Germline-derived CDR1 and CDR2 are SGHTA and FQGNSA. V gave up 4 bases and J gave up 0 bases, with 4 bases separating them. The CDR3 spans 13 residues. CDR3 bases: TGTGCCAGCAGCTGGAGCTCTGGAAACACCATATATTTT. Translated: CASSWSSGNTIYF.

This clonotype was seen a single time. The CDR3 spells CASSQDQLVHRTGELFF. CDR3 sequence (DNA): TGCGCCAGCAGCCAAGATCAACTAGTCCACCGCACCGGGGAGCTGTTTTTT. The chain uses TRBV4-3 and TRBJ2-2; possibly TRBD2 for D (5 bases). Germline CDR1 and CDR2: LGHNA and YSLEER. There are 17 residues in the CDR3. Trimming cost V 0 bases and J 4 bases, with 15 bases left between them.

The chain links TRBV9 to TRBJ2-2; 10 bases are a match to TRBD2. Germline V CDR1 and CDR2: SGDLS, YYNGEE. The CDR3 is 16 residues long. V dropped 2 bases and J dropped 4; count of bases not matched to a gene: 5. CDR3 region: CASSVLGTSVTGELFF. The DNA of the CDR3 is TGTGCCAGCAGCGTTCTCGGGACTAGCGTCACCGGGGAGCTGTTTTTT.

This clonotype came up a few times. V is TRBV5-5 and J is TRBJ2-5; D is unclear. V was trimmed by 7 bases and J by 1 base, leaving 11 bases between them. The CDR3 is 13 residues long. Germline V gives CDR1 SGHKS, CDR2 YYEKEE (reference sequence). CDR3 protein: CASCLAVQETQYF. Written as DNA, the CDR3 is TGTGCCAGCTGTTTGGCCGTCCAAGAGACCCAGTACTTC.

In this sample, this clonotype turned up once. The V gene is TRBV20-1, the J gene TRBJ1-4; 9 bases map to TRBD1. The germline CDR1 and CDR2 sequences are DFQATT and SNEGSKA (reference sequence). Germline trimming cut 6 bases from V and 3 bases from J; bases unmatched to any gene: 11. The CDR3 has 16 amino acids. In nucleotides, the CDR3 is TGCAGTGCCCCGGGACAGGGAAGGTTCGCTAATGAAAAACTGTTTTTT. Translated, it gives CSAPGQGRFANEKLFF.

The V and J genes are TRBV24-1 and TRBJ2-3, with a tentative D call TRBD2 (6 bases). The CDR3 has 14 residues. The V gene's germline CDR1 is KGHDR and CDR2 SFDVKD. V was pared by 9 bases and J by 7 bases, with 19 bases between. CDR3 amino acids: CATSTPSSVHTQYF. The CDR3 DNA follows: TGTGCCACCTCAACCCCATCTAGCGTACATACGCAGTATTTT.

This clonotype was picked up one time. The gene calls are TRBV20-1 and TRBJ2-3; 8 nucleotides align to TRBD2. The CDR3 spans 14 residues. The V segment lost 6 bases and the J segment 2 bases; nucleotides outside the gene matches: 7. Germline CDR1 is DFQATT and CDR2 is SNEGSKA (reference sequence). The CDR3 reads CSASGGVVTDTQYF. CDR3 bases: TGCAGTGCCTCGGGGGGGGTTGTCACAGATACGCAGTATTTT.

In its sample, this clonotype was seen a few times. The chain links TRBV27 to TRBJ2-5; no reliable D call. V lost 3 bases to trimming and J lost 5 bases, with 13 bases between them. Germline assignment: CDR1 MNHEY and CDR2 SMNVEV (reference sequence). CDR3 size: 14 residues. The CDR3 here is CASSFDPYSETQYF. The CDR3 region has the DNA TGTGCCAGCAGTTTTGACCCTTACTCCGAGACCCAGTACTTC.

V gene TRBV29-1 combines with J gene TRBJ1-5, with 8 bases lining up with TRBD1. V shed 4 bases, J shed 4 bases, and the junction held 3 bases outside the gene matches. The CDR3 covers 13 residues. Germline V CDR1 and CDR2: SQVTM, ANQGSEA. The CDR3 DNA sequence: TGCAGCGTTGTTACAGGGGGAAATCAGCCCCAGCATTTT. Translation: CSVVTGGNQPQHF.

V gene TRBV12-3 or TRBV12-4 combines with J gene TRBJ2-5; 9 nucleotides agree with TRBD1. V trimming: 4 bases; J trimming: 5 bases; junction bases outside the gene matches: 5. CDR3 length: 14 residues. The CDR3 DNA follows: TGTGCCAGCAGTTATACAGGGGGCGGGGAGACCCAGTACTTC. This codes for CASSYTGGGETQYF.

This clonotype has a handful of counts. CDR3 region: CASRPPVGTQYF. The CDR3 nucleotides are TGTGCCAGCAGGCCTCCAGTCGGGACCCAGTACTTC. The chain employs TRBV12-3 or TRBV12-4 and TRBJ2-5; D not resolved. Trimming took off 6 bases at V and 7 bases at J, with 12 bases between the two ends. The CDR3 is 12 amino acids.

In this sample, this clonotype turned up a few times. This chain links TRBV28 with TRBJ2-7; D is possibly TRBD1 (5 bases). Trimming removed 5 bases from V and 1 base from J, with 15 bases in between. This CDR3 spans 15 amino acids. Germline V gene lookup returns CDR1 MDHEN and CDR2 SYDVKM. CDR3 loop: CASSPTDSFSYEQYV. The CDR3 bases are TGTGCCAGCAGTCCGACAGATTCATTTTCCTACGAGCAGTACGTC.

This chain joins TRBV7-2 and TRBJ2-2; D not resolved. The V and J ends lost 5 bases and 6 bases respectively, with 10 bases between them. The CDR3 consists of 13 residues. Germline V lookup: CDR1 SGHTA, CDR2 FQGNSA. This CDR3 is CASSQIVSGELFF. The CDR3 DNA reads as TGTGCCAGCAGCCAAATAGTATCCGGGGAGCTGTTTTTT.

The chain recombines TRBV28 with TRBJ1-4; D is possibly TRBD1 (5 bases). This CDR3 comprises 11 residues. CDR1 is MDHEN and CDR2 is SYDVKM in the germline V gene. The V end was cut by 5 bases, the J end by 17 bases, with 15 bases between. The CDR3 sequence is CASSLTGRLFF. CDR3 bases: TGTGCCAGCAGTCTCACGGGACGTCTTTTTTTT.

The chain's CDR3 is CASSYPQGRSNTEAFF. As DNA, the CDR3 is TGTGCCAGCAGCTACCCACAGGGACGGTCGAACACTGAAGCTTTCTTT. The chain joins TRBV7-9 to TRBJ1-1; D possibly corresponds to TRBD1 (6 bases). Germline loops: CDR1 SEHNR, CDR2 FQNEAQ (reference sequence). Between the trimmed V and J ends, which lost 4 bases and 1 base, there was a span of 16 bases. The CDR3 extends over 16 amino acids.

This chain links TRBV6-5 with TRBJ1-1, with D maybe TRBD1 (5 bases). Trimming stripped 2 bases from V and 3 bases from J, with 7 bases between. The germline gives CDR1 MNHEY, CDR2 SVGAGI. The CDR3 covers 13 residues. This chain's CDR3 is CASSYGTYTEAFF. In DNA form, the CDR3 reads TGTGCCAGCAGTTACGGGACGTACACTGAAGCTTTCTTT.